Below, one TCR beta chain is given with its context. This sample was taken from a study of blood T cell repertoires in COVID-19. Study as a whole: Sample material is recorded as cDNA or gDNA derived from T cells, B-cell-depleted T cells, or PBMCs.

In the authors' methods: Estimates of nucleated cell counts were drawn from the amplification of reference gene primers. The table came from immunoSEQ multiplex PCR; TCRdb's copy has only in-frame clones and leaves some out. For V, J and clone size, that table is used; D and trimming come from the DNA. This sample has 30,000 to 40,000 clones, with 85% found just once. The sequenced material came from peripheral blood. The source is a human donor with acute or convalescent COVID-19. The donor label of this sample is uncertain.

DNA of the CDR3: TGTGCCAGCAGCTTCTCACAGGGGGGAAAACTGTTTTTT. This sequence encodes CASSFSQGGKLFF. The chain carries TRBV5-6 and TRBJ1-4, with 8 bases identical to TRBD1. Trimming cost V 2 bases and J 10 bases; bases outside gene matches: 4. This CDR3 spans 13 amino acids. CDR1 SGHDT and CDR2 YYEEEE come from the germline V gene. Complete variable domain (other parts from reference TRBV5-6 and TRBJ1-4): DAGVTQSPTHLIKTRGQQVTLRCSPKSGHDTVSWYQQALGQGPQFIFQYYEEEERQRGNFPDRFSGHQFPNYSSELNVNALLLGDSALYLCASSFSQGGKLFFGSGTQLSVL.